The sequence of this TCR beta chain was determined in a study of CD8+ T cells in alopecia areata. Study information: Tofacitinib administration persisted for 6 to 18 months, succeeded by 6 months off drug. Scoring of treated patients' severity used the percentage of affected scalp area.

For this clone: The antigen is not known.

The authors extracted RNA and reverse transcribed it into cDNA as the sequencing template. Profiling relied on immunoSEQ multiplex PCR, and the TCRdb table lists in-frame clones only, not all of them. Of roughly 200,000 clones listed, about 60% are singletons. The sample's treatment: oral pan-JAK inhibitor, 5-10 mg twice daily. Researchers took lesional scalp punch biopsies and peripheral blood from people who were alopecia areata patients. Study-wide results and limits: Compared with normal scalp, lesional scalp had higher clonality and more expanded CD8+ clones.

The sequencing here drew on CD8+ T cells sorted from blood, taken at week 24, from a patient treated with tofacitinib. The receptor was derived from a human donor with alopecia areata.

The CDR3 nucleotides are TGTGCCAGCAGCTTAGGGGGTTTTGTCGCAGATACGCAGTATTTT. This codes for CASSLGGFVADTQYF. V gene TRBV11-2 combines with J gene TRBJ2-3; D call uncertain. The germline CDR1 and CDR2 sequences are SGHAT and FQNNGV. V lost 1 base to trimming and J lost 4 bases, with 12 bases between them. CDR3 length: 15 residues.